The 9 T cell receptor beta chains presented below share a single source sample, sequenced in a study of shared clonotypes between healthy human individuals. The method was immunoSEQ multiplex PCR; TCRdb's version includes in-frame clones alone and lacks a portion of them. The data show roughly 2.5 million clones, just over 90% seen once. Sequenced: naive CD4+ T cells sorted from blood. As for subset: CD45RA+ positively selected. Receptors were obtained from a man between 18 and 29 years old in good health.

This chain joins TRBV19 and TRBJ1-5; possibly TRBD1 for D (5 bases). The CDR3 consists of 19 residues. Trimming removed 3 bases from V and 1 base from J, with 22 bases in between. CDR1 LNHDA and CDR2 SQIVND come from the germline V gene (reference sequence). The CDR3 sequence is CASSIVWSGAGMSNQPQHF. CDR3 nucleotide sequence: TGTGCCAGTAGTATCGTATGGTCTGGGGCAGGGATGAGCAATCAGCCCCAGCATTTT.

This chain links TRBV5-1 with TRBJ2-2, with D perhaps given as TRBD1 or TRBD2 (5 bases each). This CDR3 comprises 13 residues. V lost 2 bases, J lost 7 bases, and 9 bases lay in between. Germline V gene lookup returns CDR1 SGHRS and CDR2 YFSETQ. The CDR3 nucleotides are TGCGCCAGCAGCTTTGGGGGAATCGGGGAGCTGTTTTTT. Its protein product is CASSFGGIGELFF.

V usage is TRBV7-6 and J usage is TRBJ1-3, with D unresolved. Deletions cut 1 base from V and 4 bases from J, with 20 bases between. The germline gives CDR1 SGHVS, CDR2 FNYEAQ. The CDR3 extends over 18 amino acids. CDR3 coding DNA: TGTGCCAGCAGCTTAGGATTTCCTGTGGGCCTGGGAGGAAACACCATATATTTT. Its protein is CASSLGFPVGLGGNTIYF.

As for this clone: Other DNA sequences within the sample encode an identical CDR3. This sequence joins TRBV9 and TRBJ2-1, with D uncertain. This CDR3 contains 13 residues. The germline V gene has CDR1 SGDLS and CDR2 YYNGEE. The germline V and J ends were trimmed by 0 bases and 6 bases, with 7 bases remaining between them. The CDR3 region has the DNA TGTGCCAGCAGCGTAGACACCCTCAATGAGCAGTTCTTC. Encoded protein: CASSVDTLNEQFF.

V is TRBV15 and J is TRBJ2-7; perhaps TRBD2 as D (6 bases). The CDR3 runs to 13 residues. The V gene lost 3 bases and the J gene lost 9 bases, with 15 bases spanning the gap. Germline V gene sequence: CDR1 LNHNV, CDR2 YYDKDF (reference sequence). The CDR3 bases are TGTGCCACCAGCAGCGGTGGAGGGGTGTTGCAGTACTTC. Its protein is CATSSGGGVLQYF. Based on the CDR3 plus reference TRBV15 and TRBJ2-7, the full variable domain is DAMVIQNPRYQVTQFGKPVTLSCSQTLNHNVMYWYQQKSSQAPKLLFHYYDKDFNNEADTPDNFQSRRPNTSFCFLDIRSPGLGDTAMYLCATSSGGGVLQYFGPGTRLTVT.

J is TRBJ2-4 and V is TRBV10-1; 7 nucleotides line up with TRBD1. J gave up 3 bases and V 0 bases, and 8 bases lay outside the gene matches. Germline CDR1 and CDR2: WNHNN and SYGVQD (reference sequence). The CDR3 has 17 residues. Here the CDR3 DNA reads TGCGCCAGCAGTGAGTCGGGGGACAGCGAGGGCAAAAACATTCAGTACTTC. This codes for CASSESGDSEGKNIQYF.

The genes are TRBV29-1 and TRBJ1-1; D uncertain. Trimming removed 2 bases from V and 1 base from J, with 14 bases in between. CDR3 length: 15 residues. CDR1 and CDR2 from the germline V gene are SQVTM and ANQGSEA. The CDR3 DNA is TGCAGCGTTGAAAGGCGGGTTTATCGGAACACTGAAGCTTTCTTT. Protein product: CSVERRVYRNTEAFF.

The CDR3 coding sequence is TGCGCCAGCAGCTTGGACGGGGTTGGCTACGAGCAGTACTTC. Encoded protein: CASSLDGVGYEQYF. The V gene is TRBV5-1, the J gene TRBJ2-7; TRBD2 might be the D (5 bases). Trimming pared 0 bases from V and 3 bases from J, leaving 10 bases between. The CDR3 contains 14 residues. Germline loops: CDR1 SGHRS, CDR2 YFSETQ.

This chain uses TRBV5-1 with TRBJ2-3; D gene unclear. Germline V CDR1 and CDR2: SGHRS, YFSETQ. Trimming stripped 0 bases from V and 1 base from J, with 9 bases between. This CDR3 has 15 amino acids. CDR3 sequence reads: CASSLGWGGTDTQYF. CDR3 DNA: TGCGCCAGCAGCTTGGGTTGGGGTGGCACAGATACGCAGTATTTT.